Below, 10 T cell receptor beta chains from the same sample are listed, as sequenced in a study of Ad26.COV2.S vaccination and SARS-CoV-2 variants (dated by TCRdb to the early 2020s). Libraries were constructed by the immunoSEQ multiplex PCR assay. Here the immuneACCESS table is served through TCRdb, limited to in-frame sequences with V and J called. Missing clones are a known gap in these copies; in checked studies unresolved V genes cover under half, and the rest lacks a known reason. The sample data list some 350,000 clones, and more than 75% of these were observed just once. Of the sample, approximately 3.5% falls within the top ten clones. The treatment or condition label of this sample denotes: around 19 received Ad26.COV2.S at low or high dose, single or two shots; roughly 5 received placebo; per-sample allocation not given. Repertoires of vaccine and placebo recipients were sequenced from samples taken on day 63 after the first injection.

The sample was peripheral blood, taken in a trial of Ad26.COV2.S vaccine versus placebo. The receptors were sampled from a person aged 18-60 years who received the Ad26.COV2.S COVID-19 vaccine or a placebo.

The rearrangement joins TRBV7-2 to TRBJ1-3; D is ambiguous. Germline CDR1 and CDR2: SGHTA and FQGNSA. The CDR3 consists of 15 residues. Trimming pared 6 bases from V and 2 bases from J, leaving 14 bases between. This chain's CDR3 is CASRDVGVTGNTIYF. The CDR3 DNA is TGTGCCAGCAGGGATGTCGGGGTGACTGGAAACACCATATATTTT.

This clone was seen only a few times. J is TRBJ1-3 and V is TRBV9, with 9 bases lining up with TRBD1. Germline V CDR1 and CDR2: SGDLS, YYNGEE. The ends lost 0 bases at V and 2 bases at J; junction bases unmatched: 6. This CDR3 has 17 amino acids. CDR3 residues: CASSVVPGTGTGNTIYF. DNA of the CDR3: TGTGCCAGCAGCGTAGTCCCCGGGACAGGGACTGGAAACACCATATATTTT.

The chain employs TRBV7-2 and TRBJ2-7, with D unresolved. The V gene lost 2 bases and the J gene lost 5 bases, with 7 bases spanning the gap. The CDR3 runs to 12 residues. Germline CDR1 and CDR2: SGHTA and FQGNSA. The CDR3 region has the DNA TGTGCCAGCAGCTTAATCACAGACGAGCAGTACTTC. It specifies CASSLITDEQYF. The variable domain in full, with the rest retrieved from reference TRBV7-2 and TRBJ2-7, is GAGVSQSPSNKVTEKGKDVELRCDPISGHTALYWYRQSLGQGLEFLIYFQGNSAPDKSGLPSDRFSAERTGGSVSTLTIQRTQQEDSAVYLCASSLITDEQYFGPGTRLTVT.

The chain is built from TRBV28 and TRBJ2-5, with D maybe TRBD2 (6 bases). The CDR3 is made up of 12 amino acids. The ends were cut back, 10 bases at V and 0 bases at J, with 9 bases in the middle. Germline values: CDR1 MDHEN, CDR2 SYDVKM. In nucleotides, the CDR3 is TGTGCCACGGGGGTGTACCAAGAGACCCAGTACTTC. Translation: CATGVYQETQYF.

This chain uses TRBV6-5 with TRBJ1-3; D is undetermined. This CDR3 is built from 15 residues. CDR1 is MNHEY, CDR2 SVGAGI, per germline. V was shortened by 4 bases and J by 0 bases, with 10 bases between the two germline ends. CDR3: CASSSSTYSGNTIYF. The CDR3 DNA follows: TGTGCCAGCAGTTCATCGACTTACTCTGGAAACACCATATATTTT.

For this clone: This sample also contains other DNA sequences that code for the same CDR3. The chain is built from TRBV5-1 and TRBJ2-7; D is ambiguous. The germline V gene has CDR1 SGHRS and CDR2 YFSETQ. This CDR3 is 12 amino acids long. V lost 4 bases and J lost 7, with 12 bases in between. CDR3 sequence reads: CASSPNSAEQYF. The CDR3 bases are TGCGCCAGCAGCCCCAATTCGGCTGAGCAGTACTTC.

This chain uses TRBV3-1 (or the pseudogene TRBV3-2) with TRBJ1-1; TRBD1 might be the D (6 bases). Germline values: CDR1 LGHDT, CDR2 YNNKEL (reference sequence). The CDR3 is 19 residues long. V dropped 0 bases and J dropped 3 bases, with 23 bases sitting between them. This CDR3 reads CASSQEQQGTAWTDTEAFF. The CDR3, as DNA: TGTGCCAGCAGCCAAGAACAACAGGGCACGGCGTGGACAGACACTGAAGCTTTCTTT.

The rearrangement links TRBV5-1 to TRBJ2-7; the D is unclear. The V gene lost 0 bases and the J gene lost 7 bases, with 8 bases spanning the gap. The length of the CDR3 is 12 residues. Germline V gene lookup returns CDR1 SGHRS and CDR2 YFSETQ. CDR3 coding DNA: TGCGCCAGCAGCTTGGTGATGGGGGAGCAGTACTTC. This translates into CASSLVMGEQYF.

This chain uses TRBV5-1 with TRBJ2-1; D gene unclear. Per germline, CDR1 SGHRS and CDR2 YFSETQ. The CDR3 has 15 amino acids. Between the trimmed V and J ends, which lost 0 bases and 3 bases, there was a span of 10 bases. CDR3 residues: CASSLDSNFYNEQFF. CDR3 in DNA: TGCGCCAGCAGCTTGGACAGCAATTTCTACAATGAGCAGTTCTTC.

The chain employs TRBV6-1 and TRBJ1-5; D is unresolved. This CDR3 is built from 11 residues. CDR1 and CDR2 (germline): MNHNS, SASEGT. V lost 2 bases, J lost 5 bases, and 1 base lay in between. CDR3 residues: CASSEYQPQHF. CDR3 nucleotide sequence: TGTGCCAGCAGTGAATATCAGCCCCAGCATTTT.